Presented here are 14 T cell receptor beta chains from one specimen sequenced in a study of T cell changes during pregnancy in multiple sclerosis. The data were produced by immunoSEQ multiplex PCR, yet TCRdb's version contains in-frame clones alone and is incomplete. The table has tens of thousands of clones, roughly nine tenths seen once. This sample comprised CD8+ T cells from peripheral blood mononuclear cells, obtained before pregnancy. The receptor set was obtained from a female donor with multiple sclerosis, enrolled in a pregnancy study.

This clone was found once. This chain joins TRBV11-3 and TRBJ1-1, with TRBD1 as a possible D gene (6 bases). The CDR3 runs to 15 residues. The germline V gene has CDR1 SGHNT and CDR2 YENEEA. The ends were cut back, 0 bases at V and 1 base at J, with 9 bases in the middle. The CDR3, as DNA: TGTGCCAGCAGCTTAGATTCGGACAGGAACACTGAAGCTTTCTTT. It codes for CASSLDSDRNTEAFF.

The chain employs TRBV27 and TRBJ2-7; no reliable D call. The CDR3 is made up of 13 amino acids. Germline CDR1 MNHEY, CDR2 SMNVEV (reference sequence). V was trimmed by 0 bases and J by 3 bases, leaving 6 bases between them. The DNA for the CDR3 is TGTGCCAGCAGTTTATCTAGTGTCTACGAGCAGTACTTC. The encoded protein is CASSLSSVYEQYF.

The sample holds one count of this clone. The chain uses TRBV29-1 and TRBJ2-2; D possibly corresponds to TRBD1 (6 bases). V gave up 5 bases and J gave up 0 bases, with 10 bases separating them. Germline CDR1 SQVTM, CDR2 ANQGSEA. The CDR3 has 14 residues. CDR3 coding DNA: TGCAGCGTTCCCGGGACACCGAACACCGGGGAGCTGTTTTTT. Its translation: CSVPGTPNTGELFF.

CDR3 nucleotides: TGTGCCAGCAGCCAACTGGGGGGGCAAGAGACCCAGTACTTC. Amino acids: CASSQLGGQETQYF. The chain carries TRBV27 and TRBJ2-5; 7 bases align to TRBD2. The germline gives CDR1 MNHEY, CDR2 SMNVEV (reference sequence). Germline trimming cut 6 bases from V and 2 bases from J; bases unmatched to any gene: 6. There are 14 residues in the CDR3.

V and J are TRBV11-3 and TRBJ2-7; D possibly corresponds to TRBD2 (5 bases). The V end was cut by 6 bases, the J end by 1 base, with 19 bases between. Germline loops: CDR1 SGHNT, CDR2 YENEEA. CDR3 length equals 16 residues. The CDR3 DNA sequence: TGTGCCAGCAGAAGAGACGGGGAGAGAGTTTCCTACGAGCAGTACTTC. This codes for CASRRDGERVSYEQYF.

CDR3 DNA sequence: TGTGCCAGTAGTATAGATCCTCTATCCTACGAGCAGTACTTC. This gives the protein CASSIDPLSYEQYF. This chain joins TRBV19 and TRBJ2-7; no firm D call. The germline gives CDR1 LNHDA, CDR2 SQIVND (reference sequence). This CDR3 contains 14 residues. V lost 0 bases, J lost 1 base, and 7 bases lay in between.

The chain is built from TRBV19 and TRBJ1-2; TRBD1 aligns across 12 bases. Germline trimming cut 5 bases from V and 8 bases from J; bases unmatched to any gene: 6. The CDR3 totals 14 residues. The germline CDR1 and CDR2 sequences are LNHDA and SQIVND (reference sequence). The CDR3 DNA is TGTGCCAGTAGTCCGGGACAGGGGGCTAAGGGCTACACCTTC. Residues: CASSPGQGAKGYTF.

CDR3 residues: CASSLEGQETDEQYF. The CDR3 coding sequence is TGTGCCAGCAGCTTGGAAGGACAGGAAACCGACGAGCAGTACTTC. The genes are TRBV5-8 and TRBJ2-7; 7 bases match TRBD1. V gave up 0 bases and J gave up 5 bases; unmatched junction bases: 8. Germline lookup yields CDR1 SGHTS and CDR2 YDEGEE. The CDR3 is 15 amino acids.

The rearrangement links TRBV6-1 to TRBJ2-4, with a weak D call TRBD1 (6 bases). V was trimmed by 0 bases and J by 0 bases, leaving 15 bases between them. The CDR3 is 18 amino acids. Germline V gene data show CDR1 as MNHNS and CDR2 as SASEGT. This chain's CDR3 is CASSEARDTYVAKNIQYF. The CDR3 bases are TGTGCCAGCAGTGAAGCTCGGGACACCTATGTAGCCAAAAACATTCAGTACTTC.

This rearrangement joins TRBV15 to TRBJ2-7; no firm D call. V dropped 0 bases and J dropped 3 bases, with 9 bases sitting between them. Germline values: CDR1 LNHNV, CDR2 YYDKDF (reference sequence). The CDR3 spans 14 residues. In nucleotides, the CDR3 is TGTGCCACCAGCAGAGATGGGCAGAGCTACGAGCAGTACTTC. It translates to CATSRDGQSYEQYF.

The chain couples TRBV9 to TRBJ2-7; 8 bases match TRBD1. The CDR3 is 12 amino acids. After removal of 7 bases from V and 5 bases from J, the junction contained 5 bases not matched to a gene. Germline V gene sequence: CDR1 SGDLS, CDR2 YYNGEE. In DNA form, the CDR3 reads TGTGCCAGCGGACAGGGTAACAACGAGCAGTACTTC. This sequence encodes CASGQGNNEQYF.

This chain joins TRBV6-1 and TRBJ1-2, with D perhaps matching TRBD1 (6 bases). Germline V CDR1 and CDR2: MNHNS, SASEGT. V shed 7 bases and J shed 2 bases, with 11 bases lying between them. The length of the CDR3 is 13 residues. CDR3 sequence (DNA): TGTGCCAGCATCGAGGGGGGGAACTATGGCTACACCTTC. It yields the protein CASIEGGNYGYTF.

The chain employs TRBV27 and TRBJ2-1; 7 bases are shared with TRBD1. Trimming took 5 bases from V and 3 from J; bases not matched to a gene: 4. The length of the CDR3 is 14 residues. Germline values: CDR1 MNHEY, CDR2 SMNVEV (reference sequence). CDR3 loop: CASSPWDSYNEQFF. In DNA, the CDR3 is TGTGCCAGCAGTCCCTGGGACAGCTACAATGAGCAGTTCTTC.

The gene calls are TRBV6-1 and TRBJ1-1, with 10 bases fitting TRBD1. J gave up 4 bases and V 6 bases, and 5 bases lay outside the gene matches. This CDR3 contains 14 residues. Germline CDR1 reads MNHNS; CDR2 reads SASEGT. CDR3 in amino acids: CASRRQGAPTEAFF. Here the CDR3 DNA reads TGTGCCAGCAGAAGACAGGGGGCGCCCACTGAAGCTTTCTTT.